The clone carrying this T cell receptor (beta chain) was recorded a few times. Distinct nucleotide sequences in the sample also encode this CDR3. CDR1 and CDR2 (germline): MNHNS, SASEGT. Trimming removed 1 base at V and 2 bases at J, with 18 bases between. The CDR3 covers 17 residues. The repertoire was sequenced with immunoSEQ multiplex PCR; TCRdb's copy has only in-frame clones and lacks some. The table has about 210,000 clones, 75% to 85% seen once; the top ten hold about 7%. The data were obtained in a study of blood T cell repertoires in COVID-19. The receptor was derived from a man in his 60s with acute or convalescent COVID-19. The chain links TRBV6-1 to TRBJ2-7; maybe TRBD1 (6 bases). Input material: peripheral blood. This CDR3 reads CASSEGGPRDITYEQYF. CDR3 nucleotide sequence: TGTGCCAGCAGTGAAGGAGGACCACGGGACATCACCTACGAGCAGTACTTC.